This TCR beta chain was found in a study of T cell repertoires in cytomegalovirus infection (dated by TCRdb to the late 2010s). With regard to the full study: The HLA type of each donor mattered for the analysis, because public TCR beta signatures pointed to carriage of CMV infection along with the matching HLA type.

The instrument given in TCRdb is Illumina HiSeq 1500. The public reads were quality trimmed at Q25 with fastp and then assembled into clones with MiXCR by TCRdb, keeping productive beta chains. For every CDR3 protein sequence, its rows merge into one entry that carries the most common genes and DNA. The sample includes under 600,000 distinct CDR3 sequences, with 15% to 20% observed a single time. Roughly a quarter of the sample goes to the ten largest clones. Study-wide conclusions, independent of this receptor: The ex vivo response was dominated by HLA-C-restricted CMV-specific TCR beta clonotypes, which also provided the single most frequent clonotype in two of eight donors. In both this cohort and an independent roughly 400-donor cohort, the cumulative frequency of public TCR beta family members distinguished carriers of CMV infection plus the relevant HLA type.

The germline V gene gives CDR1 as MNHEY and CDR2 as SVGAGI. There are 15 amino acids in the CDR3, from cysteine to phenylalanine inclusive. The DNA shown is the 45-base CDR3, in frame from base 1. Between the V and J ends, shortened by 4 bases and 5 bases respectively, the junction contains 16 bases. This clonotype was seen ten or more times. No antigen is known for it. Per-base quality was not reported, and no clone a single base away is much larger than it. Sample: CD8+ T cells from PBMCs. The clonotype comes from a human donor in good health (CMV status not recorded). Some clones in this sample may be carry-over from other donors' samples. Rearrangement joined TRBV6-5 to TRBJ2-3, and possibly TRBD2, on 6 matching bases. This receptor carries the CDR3 CASSWGQGGKDTQYF. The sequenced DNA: TGTGCCAGCAGTTGGGGTCAGGGAGGAAAAGATACGCAGTATTTT.